This T cell receptor (beta chain) stems from a study of cytomegalovirus exposure and HLA in healthy donors. General study results and limits: In a later analysis, productive TCRs from donors in an Asian-associated ancestry cluster reportedly carried fewer N-insertions than the cohort mean. The majority of CMV-associated TCR beta chains were reported as apparently HLA-restricted in a later analysis. In vitro confirmation showed three CMV-associated chains to be CMV antigen specific. Productive status was seen about 87% or about 30% of the time for most TCR beta V segments in an earlier analysis.

The ends were cut back, 0 bases at V and 7 bases at J, with 7 bases in the middle. Germline V gene data show CDR1 as MGHRA and CDR2 as YSYEKL. This CDR3 is built from 13 residues. As regards this clone: Its antigen is unknown.

Researchers ran the PCR with 60 Vbeta and 13 Jbeta primers. Clones were read by immunoSEQ multiplex PCR, and TCRdb kept only the in-frame ones, dropping some. The table lists about 61,000 clones, about 80% of them singletons. This receptor was identified in a man between 50 and 59 years old in good health and CMV-seropositive. The V and J genes are TRBV4-1 and TRBJ1-5; D uncertain. Material for sequencing was PBMCs. The CDR3: CASSQDYTQPQHF. The CDR3 DNA follows: TGCGCCAGCAGCCAAGACTATACCCAGCCCCAGCATTTT.